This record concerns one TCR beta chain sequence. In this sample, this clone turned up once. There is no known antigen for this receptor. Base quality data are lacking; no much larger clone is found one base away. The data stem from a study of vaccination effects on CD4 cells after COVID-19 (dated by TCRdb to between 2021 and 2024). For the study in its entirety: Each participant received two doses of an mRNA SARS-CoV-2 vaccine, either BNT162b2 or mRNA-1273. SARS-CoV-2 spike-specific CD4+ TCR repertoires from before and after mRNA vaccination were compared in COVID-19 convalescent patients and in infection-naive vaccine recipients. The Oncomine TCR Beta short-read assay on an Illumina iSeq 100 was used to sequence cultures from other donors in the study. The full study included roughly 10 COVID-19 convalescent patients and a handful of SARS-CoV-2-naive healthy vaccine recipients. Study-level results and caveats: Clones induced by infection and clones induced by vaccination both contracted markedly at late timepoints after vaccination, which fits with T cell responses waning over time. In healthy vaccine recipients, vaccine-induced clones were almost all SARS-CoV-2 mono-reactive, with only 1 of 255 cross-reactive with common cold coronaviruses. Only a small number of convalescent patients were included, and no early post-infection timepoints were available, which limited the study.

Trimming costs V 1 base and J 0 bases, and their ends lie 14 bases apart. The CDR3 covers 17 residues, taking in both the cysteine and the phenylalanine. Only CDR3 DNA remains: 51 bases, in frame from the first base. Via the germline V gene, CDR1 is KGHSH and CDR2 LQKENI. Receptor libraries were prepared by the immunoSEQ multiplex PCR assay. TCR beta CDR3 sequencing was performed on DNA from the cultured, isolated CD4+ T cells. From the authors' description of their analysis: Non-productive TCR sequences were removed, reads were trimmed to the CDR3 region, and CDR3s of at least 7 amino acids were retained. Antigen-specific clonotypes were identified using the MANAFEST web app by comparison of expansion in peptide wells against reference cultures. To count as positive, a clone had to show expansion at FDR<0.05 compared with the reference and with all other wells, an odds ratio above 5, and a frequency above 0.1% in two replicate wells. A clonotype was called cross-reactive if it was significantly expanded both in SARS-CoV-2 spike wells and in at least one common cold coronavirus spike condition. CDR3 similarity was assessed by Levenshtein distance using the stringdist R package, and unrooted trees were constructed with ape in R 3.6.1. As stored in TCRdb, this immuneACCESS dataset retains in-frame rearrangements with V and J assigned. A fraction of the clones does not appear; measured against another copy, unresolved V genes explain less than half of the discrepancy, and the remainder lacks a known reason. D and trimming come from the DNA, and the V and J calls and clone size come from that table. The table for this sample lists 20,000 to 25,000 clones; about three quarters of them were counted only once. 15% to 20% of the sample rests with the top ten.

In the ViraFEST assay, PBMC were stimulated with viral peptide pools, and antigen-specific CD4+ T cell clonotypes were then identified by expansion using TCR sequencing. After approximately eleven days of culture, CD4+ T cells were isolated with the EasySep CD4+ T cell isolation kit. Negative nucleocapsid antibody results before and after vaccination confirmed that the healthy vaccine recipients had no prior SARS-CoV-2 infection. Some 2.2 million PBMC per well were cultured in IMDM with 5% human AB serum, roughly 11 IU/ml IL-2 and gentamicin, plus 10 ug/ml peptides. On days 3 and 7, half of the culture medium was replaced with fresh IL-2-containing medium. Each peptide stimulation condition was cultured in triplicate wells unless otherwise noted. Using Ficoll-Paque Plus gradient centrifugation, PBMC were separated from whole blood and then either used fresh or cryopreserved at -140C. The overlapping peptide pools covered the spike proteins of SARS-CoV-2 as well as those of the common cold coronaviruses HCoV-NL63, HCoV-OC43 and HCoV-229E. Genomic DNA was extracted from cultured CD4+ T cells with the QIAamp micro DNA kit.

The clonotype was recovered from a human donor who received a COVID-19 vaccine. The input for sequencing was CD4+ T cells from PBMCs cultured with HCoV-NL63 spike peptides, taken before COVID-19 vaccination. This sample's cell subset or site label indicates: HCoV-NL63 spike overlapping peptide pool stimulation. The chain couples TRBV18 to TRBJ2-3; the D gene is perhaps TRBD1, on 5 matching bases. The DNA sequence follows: TGTGCCAGCTCACCACTGGCAGGGTCAACTAGCACAGATACGCAGTATTTT. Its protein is CASSPLAGSTSTDTQYF.